The T cell receptor (beta chain) under discussion was sequenced for a study of OX40 agonist ivuxolimab in advanced cancers. This clone was seen once. Its antigen is not identified. The protocol was immunoSEQ multiplex PCR, while the TCRdb copy is restricted to in-frame clones and leaves out a portion. The top ten hold roughly 1% of the sample, which has 45,000 to 70,000 clones, more than 70% seen once. Regarding the study as a whole: Among the lowest levels of clonal expansion were found in partial responders at 0.1-3.0 mg/kg. Relative to CD4+, CD8+ T cells held more expanded clones on average.

The CDR3 runs to 17 residues. In germline, CDR1 is LGHNT, CDR2 FRNRAP. V was cut by 0 bases and J by 3 bases, with 15 bases left in between. Enrollment shut out patients with autoimmune disease history or systemic immunosuppression. Baseline was the first blood sampling point, followed by cycle 4 day 1 and cycle 7 day 1. This receptor was taken from an adult with an advanced solid tumor such as melanoma, head and neck, liver or kidney cancer. The chain has TRBV12-5 and TRBJ2-1; D may be TRBD2 (6 bases). The material sequenced was CD4+ or CD8+ T cells sorted from blood, taken in a trial of the OX40 agonist ivuxolimab. DNA for the CDR3: TGTGCTAGTGGTTTGGTACTTGGTAGCGGAGTCTACAATGAGCAGTTCTTC. Protein: CASGLVLGSGVYNEQFF.